The 3 T cell receptor beta chains below all came from one sample that was sequenced in a study of patients and donors after allogeneic stem cell transplantation. One entry per CDR3 protein, called by TCRdb with MiXCR from the RT-PCR reads. The table shows roughly 200,000 distinct CDR3 sequences, with 40% to 45% occurring only once. The specimen was blood, either unsorted or a sorted T cell fraction (not recorded which). These receptors were collected from a human donor who was either an allogeneic HSCT recipient or a stem cell or donor lymphocyte infusion donor (not recorded which). It is not recorded whose cells these are; they may come from a transplant donor.

The V and J genes are TRBV12-3 or TRBV12-4 and TRBJ1-2; 7 bases map to TRBD1. V shed 7 bases, J shed 8 bases, and the junction held 10 bases outside the gene matches. The CDR3 consists of 13 residues. As DNA, the CDR3 is TGTGCCAGCACCCTGGAGGGGGCGCGCGGCTACACCTTC. Translated: CASTLEGARGYTF.

This clonotype has a handful of counts. The V gene is TRBV7-9, the J gene TRBJ1-3; weak D call: TRBD1 (6 bases). Germline V gene data show CDR1 as SEHNR and CDR2 as FQNEAQ (reference sequence). The V end lost 4 bases, the J end lost 4 bases, and 11 bases lay between the germline ends. The CDR3 covers 14 residues. The CDR3 coding sequence is TGTGCCAGCAGCTCTTTCCAGGGGGGAAACACCATATATTTT. This encodes CASSSFQGGNTIYF.

This clonotype has just a few counts. The genes are TRBV7-9 and TRBJ2-7; TRBD2 matches 8 bases. V lost 5 bases to trimming and J lost 6 bases; unmatched junction nucleotides: 6. There are 13 residues in the CDR3. Germline CDR1 reads SEHNR; CDR2 reads FQNEAQ (reference sequence). CDR3 sequence (DNA): TGTGCCAGCAGCCAAGGGACTAGGCTCGAGCAGTACTTC. This encodes CASSQGTRLEQYF.